The 30 T cell receptor beta chains listed next were all sequenced from one sample in a study of cytomegalovirus exposure and HLA in healthy donors (dated by TCRdb to the late 2010s). The library was produced with the immunoSEQ multiplex PCR assay. A mixture of 60 forward primers for TCR Vbeta segments and 13 reverse primers for TCR Jbeta segments was used in the multiplex PCR. TCRdb took over this immuneACCESS table, retaining in-frame rearrangements with V and J assigned. Such tables are incomplete; in checked studies, under half of the missing clones stem from an unresolved V gene, and the remainder is unexplained. This sample is represented by some 140,000 clones; about 76% of them were singletons. The ten largest clones represent approximately 2.8% of the sample. Sequencing was carried out using PBMCs. The receptors stem from a female donor in good health and CMV-seronegative.

V is TRBV2 and J is TRBJ2-3; D is undetermined. CDR3 length equals 17 residues. The germline CDR1 and CDR2 sequences are SNHLY and FYNNEI. The V gene lost 4 bases and the J gene lost 0 bases, with 17 bases spanning the gap. This CDR3 is CASSALKEWRSTDTQYF. In nucleotides, the CDR3 is TGTGCCAGCAGTGCCCTTAAGGAGTGGAGAAGCACAGATACGCAGTATTTT.

This rearrangement joins TRBV4-3 to TRBJ2-1; D gene uncertain. The length of the CDR3 is 14 residues. Trimming removed 0 bases from V and 6 bases from J, with 9 bases in between. The germline V gene has CDR1 LGHNA and CDR2 YSLEER. The CDR3 protein is CASSQDSLGNEQFF. The DNA for the CDR3 is TGCGCCAGCAGCCAAGATAGTCTAGGCAATGAGCAGTTCTTC.

The chain joins TRBV28 to TRBJ1-1, with D possibly being TRBD1 (6 bases). This CDR3 region has 13 residues. V lost 3 bases, J lost 4 bases, and 9 bases lay in between. The germline gives CDR1 MDHEN, CDR2 SYDVKM. The CDR3 is CASSFQGPTEAFF. The CDR3 DNA reads TGTGCCAGCAGTTTTCAGGGGCCCACTGAAGCTTTCTTT.

This clone turned up a few times. The V call is TRBV11-1, the J call TRBJ2-3, with 7 nucleotides matching TRBD1. CDR1 and CDR2 (germline): SGHAT, FQDESV (reference sequence). V shed 6 bases, J shed 11 bases, and the junction held 11 bases outside the gene matches. This CDR3 spans 13 amino acids. CDR3 sequence: CASSPPTTGRQYF. For the CDR3, the DNA is TGTGCCAGCAGTCCACCCACGACAGGGAGGCAGTATTTT.

V is TRBV7-6 and J is TRBJ1-5; the match to TRBD1 covers 7 bases. Germline V gene sequence: CDR1 SGHVS, CDR2 FNYEAQ. V lost 3 bases to trimming and J lost 5 bases; unmatched junction nucleotides: 4. The CDR3 consists of 14 residues. CDR3 region: CASSLAGGDQPQHF. The CDR3 region has the DNA TGTGCCAGCAGCTTGGCAGGGGGTGATCAGCCCCAGCATTTT.

This clone was recorded at least ten times. The V and J genes are TRBV2 and TRBJ2-7; 7 nucleotides line up with TRBD1. CDR1 and CDR2 from the germline V gene are SNHLY and FYNNEI. This CDR3 contains 13 residues. V dropped 6 bases and J dropped 2; count of bases not matched to a gene: 4. CDR3 in DNA: TGTGCCAGCAGGGGACAGTACGCCTACGAGCAGTACTTC. Its protein is CASRGQYAYEQYF.

V is TRBV10-3 and J is TRBJ2-7, with D perhaps matching TRBD2 (7 bases). V lost 7 bases and J lost 0, with 16 bases in between. Germline V lookup: CDR1 ENHRY, CDR2 SYGVKD. The CDR3 spans 15 residues. CDR3 DNA sequence: TGTGCCATCAAGGGGGGGCGGGAGAGCTCCTACGAGCAGTACTTC. It encodes CAIKGGRESSYEQYF.

V is TRBV9 and J is TRBJ1-3, with D unclear. The CDR3 length is 13 residues. V lost 7 bases and J lost 1, with 9 bases in between. From germline, CDR1 is SGDLS and CDR2 YYNGEE. The DNA of the CDR3 is TGTGCCAGCGTCGGAGGTTCTGGAAACACCATATATTTT. This codes for CASVGGSGNTIYF.

This chain connects TRBV9 to TRBJ1-6, with TRBD1 matching over 10 bases. After removal of 3 bases from V and 7 bases from J, the junction contained 4 bases not matched to a gene. CDR1 and CDR2 from the germline V gene are SGDLS and YYNGEE. The length of the CDR3 is 15 residues. For the CDR3, the DNA is TGTGCCAGCAGCGCCGGGACAGGGGACAATTCACCCCTCCACTTT. It yields the protein CASSAGTGDNSPLHF.

This clone appeared once. V usage is TRBV5-1 and J usage is TRBJ2-7; 10 positions agree with TRBD1. Germline lookup yields CDR1 SGHRS and CDR2 YFSETQ. Trimming took 0 bases from V and 0 from J; bases not matched to a gene: 0. CDR3 length: 15 amino acids. The CDR3 sequence is CASSLGQGASYEQYF. CDR3 in DNA: TGCGCCAGCAGCTTGGGACAGGGGGCCTCCTACGAGCAGTACTTC.

The chain uses TRBV15 and TRBJ1-1; 9 positions agree with TRBD1. CDR3 length: 15 residues. Per germline, CDR1 LNHNV and CDR2 YYDKDF (reference sequence). V shed 0 bases, J shed 5 bases, and the junction held 4 bases outside the gene matches. This CDR3 is CATSRDRTGETEAFF. The DNA of the CDR3 is TGTGCCACCAGCAGAGATCGGACAGGGGAAACTGAAGCTTTCTTT. Looking up the rest from reference TRBV15 and TRBJ1-1 gives the full variable domain: DAMVIQNPRYQVTQFGKPVTLSCSQTLNHNVMYWYQQKSSQAPKLLFHYYDKDFNNEADTPDNFQSRRPNTSFCFLDIRSPGLGDTAMYLCATSRDRTGETEAFFGQGTRLTVV.

This rearrangement joins TRBV6-5 to TRBJ2-1; weak D call: TRBD1 (5 bases). The CDR3 runs 12 residues. V lost 0 bases and J lost 8, with 5 bases in between. In germline, CDR1 is MNHEY, CDR2 SVGAGI. CDR3: CASSYSGDEQFF. DNA for the CDR3: TGTGCCAGCAGTTACTCAGGGGATGAGCAGTTCTTC.

The J gene is TRBJ2-1, the V gene TRBV14, with D perhaps TRBD2 (5 bases). Germline V CDR1 and CDR2: SGHDN, FVKESK. The CDR3 extends over 15 amino acids. Trimming pared 2 bases from V and 3 bases from J, leaving 11 bases between. CDR3 DNA sequence: TGTGCCAGCAGCCAACTAGCTGGGCTCTACAATGAGCAGTTCTTC. Translation: CASSQLAGLYNEQFF.

This rearrangement joins TRBV5-8 to TRBJ1-5, with D unresolved. V was shortened by 4 bases and J by 0 bases, with 17 bases between the two germline ends. CDR3 size: 17 residues. Germline CDR1 is SGHTS and CDR2 is YDEGEE. Here the CDR3 reads CASSQNRGWVSNQPQHF. CDR3 nucleotide sequence: TGTGCCAGCAGCCAAAACCGAGGGTGGGTTAGCAATCAGCCCCAGCATTTT.

This CDR3 reads CASSVESPLGSPLHF. The CDR3 DNA sequence: TGTGCCAGCAGCGTGGAGTCCCCCCTGGGTTCACCCCTCCACTTT. The chain has TRBV9 and TRBJ1-6; the D is unclear. V lost 2 bases and J lost 9, with 15 bases in between. Germline V CDR1 and CDR2: SGDLS, YYNGEE. The CDR3 extends over 15 amino acids.

This clone was seen only a few times. The chain links TRBV5-6 to TRBJ1-5, with 10 bases that match TRBD1. The CDR3 has 13 residues. V shed 7 bases, J shed 7 bases, and the junction held 5 bases outside the gene matches. The V gene's germline CDR1 is SGHDT and CDR2 YYEEEE. The CDR3 nucleotides read TGTGCCAGCGCTCGGACAGGGGGACAGCCCCAGCATTTT. Its protein product is CASARTGGQPQHF.

This clone was found a few times. The chain links TRBV4-1 to TRBJ1-6; 7 bases agree with TRBD1. With V trimmed by 1 base and J by 10 bases, 4 bases remained unmatched. The CDR3 loop spans 14 amino acids. Germline V gene sequence: CDR1 MGHRA, CDR2 YSYEKL. CDR3 region: CASSQGQGPSPLHF. Here the CDR3 DNA reads TGCGCCAGCAGCCAAGGACAGGGACCCTCACCCCTCCACTTT.

The genes are TRBV4-1 and TRBJ1-2; D gene uncertain. The germline V gene encodes CDR1 MGHRA and CDR2 YSYEKL. Trimming removed 0 bases at V and 7 bases at J, with 9 bases between. This CDR3 contains 13 residues. The CDR3 DNA follows: TGCGCCAGCAGCCAAGATACAGTAACTGGCTACACCTTC. It translates to CASSQDTVTGYTF.

The chain recombines TRBV2 with TRBJ2-1; D may be TRBD2 (5 bases). The V and J ends lost 6 bases and 12 bases respectively, with 12 bases between them. This CDR3 comprises 11 residues. From germline, CDR1 is SNHLY and CDR2 FYNNEI. The CDR3 is CASSKLGVQFF. The CDR3 nucleotides read TGTGCCAGCAGCAAACTAGGCGTGCAGTTCTTC.

The CDR3 is CASSLVGMGLVVSGELFF. DNA for the CDR3: TGTGCCAGCAGCTTGGTCGGAATGGGACTAGTCGTGTCCGGGGAGCTGTTTTTT. The chain combines TRBV5-6 with TRBJ2-2, with TRBD2 matching over 8 bases. J lost 6 bases, V lost 0 bases, and 13 bases had no gene match. Germline-derived CDR1 and CDR2 are SGHDT and YYEEEE. The CDR3 has 18 residues. The variable domain in full, completed from reference TRBV5-6 and TRBJ2-2, reads DAGVTQSPTHLIKTRGQQVTLRCSPKSGHDTVSWYQQALGQGPQFIFQYYEEEERQRGNFPDRFSGHQFPNYSSELNVNALLLGDSALYLCASSLVGMGLVVSGELFFGEGSRLTVL.

The chain links TRBV5-4 to TRBJ2-2; no clear D. With 0 bases removed from V and 4 bases from J, the gap between germline ends came to 13 bases. This CDR3 has 16 amino acids. CDR1 and CDR2 (germline): SGHNT, YYREEE (reference sequence). CDR3 nucleotides: TGTGCCAGCAGCTTGGGCCCACGGCCAGGCACCGGGGAGCTGTTTTTT. It is translated as CASSLGPRPGTGELFF. Variable domain in full (rest from reference TRBV5-4 and TRBJ2-2): ETGVTQSPTHLIKTRGQQVTLRCSSQSGHNTVSWYQQALGQGPQFIFQYYREEENGRGNFPPRFSGLQFPNYSSELNVNALELDDSALYLCASSLGPRPGTGELFFGEGSRLTVL.

This chain uses TRBV13 with TRBJ2-2, with 14 bases lining up with TRBD2. The length of the CDR3 is 18 residues. V shed 1 base, J shed 5 bases, and the junction held 6 bases outside the gene matches. CDR1 and CDR2 from the germline V gene are PRHDT and FYEKMQ (reference sequence). DNA for the CDR3: TGTGCCAGCAGCTTAGAAGGACTAGCGGGAGGAGGGACCGGGGAGCTGTTTTTT. It yields the protein CASSLEGLAGGGTGELFF.

This clone is medium-sized in the sample. The sample carries other DNA sequences with the same CDR3. This sequence joins TRBV5-1 and TRBJ2-6, with 10 bases aligning to TRBD1. CDR1 SGHRS and CDR2 YFSETQ come from the germline V gene. This CDR3 region has 16 residues. V dropped 3 bases and J dropped 3; count of bases not matched to a gene: 3. CDR3 nucleotides: TGCGCCAGCAGCTGGACAGGGGGGGGTGGGGCCAACGTCCTGACTTTC. Translating gives CASSWTGGGGANVLTF.

V is TRBV9 and J is TRBJ2-1, with 8 positions matching TRBD1. CDR1 is SGDLS and CDR2 is YYNGEE in the germline V gene. Trimming removed 0 bases from V and 3 bases from J; junction bases left unmatched: 2. The length of the CDR3 is 15 residues. CDR3 nucleotides: TGTGCCAGCAGCGTAGGGACAGGGATCTACAATGAGCAGTTCTTC. Its translation is CASSVGTGIYNEQFF.

The gene calls are TRBV9 and TRBJ2-3, with a tentative D call TRBD1 (6 bases). V was pared by 4 bases and J by 6 bases, with 21 bases between. This CDR3 has 16 amino acids. Germline V gives CDR1 SGDLS, CDR2 YYNGEE. CDR3 in amino acids: CASSNIRVWGRDTQYF. The DNA for the CDR3 is TGTGCCAGCAGCAACATAAGGGTCTGGGGGCGGGATACGCAGTATTTT. Filled out from reference TRBV9 and TRBJ2-3, the complete variable domain reads DSGVTQTPKHLITATGQRVTLRCSPRSGDLSVYWYQQSLDQGLQFLIQYYNGEERAKGNILERFSAQQFPDLHSELNLSSLELGDSALYFCASSNIRVWGRDTQYFGPGTRLTVL.

This clone was observed a handful of times. This same CDR3 is encoded by further DNA sequences in the sample. The V call is TRBV30, the J call TRBJ1-1, with D unresolved. This CDR3 contains 13 residues. Germline lookup yields CDR1 GTSNPN and CDR2 SVGIG (reference sequence). V dropped 0 bases and J dropped 0 bases, with 5 bases sitting between them. The CDR3 DNA is TGTGCCTGGAGTGTACGAGTGAACACTGAAGCTTTCTTT. It yields the protein CAWSVRVNTEAFF.

The J gene is TRBJ1-1, the V gene TRBV18; 7 nucleotides line up with TRBD1. The junction had 5 bases not matched to a gene; V was cut back by 3 bases and J by 1 base. Germline V gene lookup returns CDR1 KGHSH and CDR2 LQKENI. The CDR3 extends over 15 amino acids. CDR3 nucleotide sequence: TGTGCCAGCTCACCGACCGACAGGGCGAACACTGAAGCTTTCTTT. Its translation: CASSPTDRANTEAFF.

This clone showed up just a few times. V gene TRBV27 combines with J gene TRBJ2-1, with D perhaps matching TRBD1 (5 bases). Germline CDR1 and CDR2: MNHEY and SMNVEV (reference sequence). The CDR3 covers 14 residues. Trimming shortened V by 3 bases and J by 7 bases, and 13 bases separated the two germline ends. Written as DNA, the CDR3 is TGTGCCAGCAGTTTCGGGCGCAGGGTAAATGAGCAGTTCTTC. It translates to CASSFGRRVNEQFF.

The chain links TRBV12-5 to TRBJ1-6; D not resolved. The CDR3 has 14 residues. V was cut by 0 bases and J by 7 bases, with 7 bases left in between. From germline, CDR1 is LGHNT and CDR2 FRNRAP. DNA for the CDR3: TGTGCTAGTGGTTTGGTCCCACTGAATTCACCCCTCCACTTT. Protein: CASGLVPLNSPLHF.

This sequence joins TRBV7-9 and TRBJ2-1; 8 bases agree with TRBD2. This CDR3 has 14 residues. The junction had 3 bases not matched to a gene; V was cut back by 3 bases and J by 5 bases. CDR1 is SEHNR, CDR2 FQNEAQ, per germline (reference sequence). Written as DNA, the CDR3 is TGTGCCAGCAGCTTGCCCGGGGGGGACAATGAGCAGTTCTTC. Translation: CASSLPGGDNEQFF.